This section outlines one T cell receptor beta chain sequence together with its context. The sample originates from a study of control samples from healthy donors and cancer patients. Method: immunoSEQ multiplex PCR; TCRdb's copy keeps in-frame clones and lacks some. The top ten hold about 1.4% of the sample, which has fewer than 200,000 clones, just over 90% seen once. CDR1 is MNHEY, CDR2 SVGAGI, per germline. Trimming stripped 6 bases from V and 7 bases from J, with 12 bases between. The CDR3 contains 12 residues. The receptor was isolated from a man aged 25 to 40 in good health. The specimen was blood. The chain uses TRBV6-5 and TRBJ1-1; D remains unclear. In DNA form, the CDR3 reads TGTGCCAGCAGGACGTCTTGGGGTGAAGCTTTCTTT. Protein sequence: CASRTSWGEAFF.